This entry lists 32 T cell receptor beta chains sequenced from one sample in a study of cytomegalovirus exposure and HLA in healthy donors. 60 Vbeta and 13 Jbeta primers were used in PCR. The method was immunoSEQ multiplex PCR; TCRdb's version includes in-frame clones alone and lacks a portion of them. The sample lists some 150,000 clones, about 82% seen once, with 0.75% to 0.8% in the top ten. What was sequenced was PBMCs. The receptors originated from a female donor in good health and CMV-seronegative.

J is TRBJ2-2 and V is TRBV7-3; TRBD2 matches 7 bases. The CDR3 is 18 residues long. The V gene end was trimmed by 5 bases and the J gene end by 0 bases; junction bases not matched to a gene: 12. Germline CDR1 reads SGHTA; CDR2 reads FQGTGA. CDR3 in amino acids: CASSPVSSGPTNTGELFF. CDR3 DNA sequence: TGTGCCAGCAGCCCAGTCAGTAGCGGGCCTACGAACACCGGGGAGCTGTTTTTT.

The chain couples TRBV30 to TRBJ1-1; a weak D match, TRBD1 (5 bases). Trimming removed 1 base at V and 8 bases at J, with 17 bases between. Looked up from germline, CDR1 is GTSNPN and CDR2 is SVGIG (reference sequence). The CDR3 has 14 amino acids. The DNA for the CDR3 is TGTGCCTGGAGTGGGGGACGGGGGTTATCCGAAGCTTTCTTT. The encoded protein is CAWSGGRGLSEAFF.

The chain joins TRBV27 to TRBJ1-1; tentative D call: TRBD1 (6 bases). Per the germline V gene, CDR1 is MNHEY and CDR2 is SMNVEV (reference sequence). CDR3 length equals 12 residues. Trimming took 6 bases from V and 11 from J, leaving 16 bases between them. The CDR3: CASRSGTSRAFF. Here the CDR3 DNA reads TGTGCCAGCAGATCCGGGACAAGTCGGGCTTTCTTT.

The chain links TRBV10-2 to TRBJ2-5, with TRBD2 as a possible D gene (7 bases). CDR3 length: 13 residues. Trimming took 8 bases from V and 6 from J, leaving 16 bases between them. Germline CDR1 reads WSHSY; CDR2 reads SAAADI. The CDR3 sequence: CASVDSGAKTQYF. The CDR3 DNA follows: TGCGCCAGCGTGGACAGCGGGGCCAAGACCCAGTACTTC.

The CDR3: CASSQPSRLAGEQYF. CDR3 DNA: TGCGCCAGCAGCCAACCCTCCCGACTAGCCGGCGAGCAGTACTTC. This rearrangement joins TRBV4-1 to TRBJ2-7; TRBD2 aligns across 7 bases. This CDR3 spans 15 amino acids. CDR1 is MGHRA, CDR2 YSYEKL, per germline. With V trimmed by 2 bases and J by 6 bases, 10 bases remained unmatched.

The chain employs TRBV18 and TRBJ2-5, with TRBD2 as a possible D gene (6 bases). Germline V CDR1 and CDR2: KGHSH, LQKENI. Trimming left V 6 bases short and J 2 bases short, with 10 bases between. The CDR3 sequence is 13 residues long. As DNA, the CDR3 is TGTGCCAGCTCCCCTAGCGAACAAGAGACCCAGTACTTC. Translated, it gives CASSPSEQETQYF. The whole variable domain, remainder taken from reference TRBV18 and TRBJ2-5, is NAGVMQNPRHLVRRRGQEARLRCSPMKGHSHVYWYRQLPEEGLKFMVYLQKENIIDESGMPKERFSAEFPKEGPSILRIQQVVRGDSAAYFCASSPSEQETQYFGPGTRLLVL.

The chain employs TRBV7-9 and TRBJ2-1, with 15 bases lining up with TRBD2. The V gene's germline CDR1 is SEHNR and CDR2 FQNEAQ (reference sequence). The CDR3 contains 17 residues. The junction had 11 bases not matched to a gene; V was cut back by 6 bases and J by 8 bases. CDR3 nucleotide sequence: TGTGCCAGCAGTGGACTAGCGGGGGGGCCCCAAGGCGATGAGCAGTTCTTC. Its translation: CASSGLAGGPQGDEQFF. The variable domain in full, completed from reference TRBV7-9 and TRBJ2-1, reads DTGVSQNPRHKITKRGQNVTFRCDPISEHNRLYWYRQTLGQGPEFLTYFQNEAQLEKSRLLSDRFSAERPKGSFSTLEIQRTEQGDSAMYLCASSGLAGGPQGDEQFFGPGTRLTVL.

The chain links TRBV2 to TRBJ2-3; 10 bases agree with TRBD1. The V gene end was trimmed by 4 bases and the J gene end by 8 bases; junction bases not matched to a gene: 6. The CDR3 loop spans 14 amino acids. Looked up from germline, CDR1 is SNHLY and CDR2 is FYNNEI. The CDR3 bases are TGTGCCAGCAGTGGACAGGGGGCGGTTGGTACGCAGTATTTT. This sequence encodes CASSGQGAVGTQYF.

The gene calls are TRBV11-2 and TRBJ2-7; TRBD2 matches 7 bases. CDR3 length: 15 amino acids. After removal of 0 bases from V and 5 bases from J, the junction contained 7 bases not matched to a gene. Germline CDR1 is SGHAT and CDR2 is FQNNGV. CDR3 residues: CASSLDLRELHEQYF. The CDR3 DNA is TGTGCCAGCAGCTTAGATTTGCGGGAGTTGCACGAGCAGTACTTC.

The chain carries TRBV9 and TRBJ2-7; D may be TRBD1 (6 bases). V lost 6 bases and J 3 bases, leaving 16 bases between the germline ends. This CDR3 is built from 14 residues. CDR1 is SGDLS and CDR2 is YYNGEE in the germline V gene. CDR3 in DNA: TGTGCCAGCACCCCGGGGACATCCAACTACGAGCAGTACTTC. Protein: CASTPGTSNYEQYF.

About this clone itself: At one end, the junction sequence differs from germline, possibly due to a read error. The chain has TRBV9 and TRBJ2-4; the D gene is possibly TRBD1 (6 bases). The CDR3 is 16 residues long. Germline V gene lookup returns CDR1 SGDLS and CDR2 YYNGEE. The CDR3 DNA reads as TGTGCCAGCAGCGAGACAGGCTCCCTAGCCAAAAACAGTCAGTACTTC. Translating it yields CASSETGSLAKNSQYF.

V and J are TRBV5-4 and TRBJ1-5; a possible D gene is TRBD1 (5 bases). Trimming removed 0 bases at V and 0 bases at J, with 13 bases between. Germline V gene data show CDR1 as SGHNT and CDR2 as YYREEE (reference sequence). CDR3 length equals 17 residues. CDR3 sequence: CASSLVVQGYSNQPQHF. The CDR3 DNA is TGTGCCAGCAGCTTGGTGGTCCAGGGTTATAGCAATCAGCCCCAGCATTTT.

In DNA form, the CDR3 reads TGTGCCAGCAGCAGTACAGGGGTGGGCACTGAAGCTTTCTTT. It yields the protein CASSSTGVGTEAFF. The J gene is TRBJ1-1, the V gene TRBV5-4; 7 bases align to TRBD1. The CDR3 runs to 14 residues. The V segment lost 4 bases and the J segment 4 bases; nucleotides outside the gene matches: 7. Germline loops: CDR1 SGHNT, CDR2 YYREEE (reference sequence). Based on the CDR3 plus reference TRBV5-4 and TRBJ1-1, the full variable domain is ETGVTQSPTHLIKTRGQQVTLRCSSQSGHNTVSWYQQALGQGPQFIFQYYREEENGRGNFPPRFSGLQFPNYSSELNVNALELDDSALYLCASSSTGVGTEAFFGQGTRLTVV.

V usage is TRBV5-1 and J usage is TRBJ2-5, with 14 bases matching TRBD2. The CDR3 runs 16 residues. Germline V lookup: CDR1 SGHRS, CDR2 YFSETQ. V was pared by 3 bases and J by 5 bases, with 6 bases of the junction left unmatched. Here the CDR3 DNA reads TGCGCCAGCAGCTCAGGGACTAGCGGGAGTGTGGAGACCCAGTACTTC. Its protein product is CASSSGTSGSVETQYF.

This clone was observed a handful of times. The J gene is TRBJ2-1, the V gene TRBV9; 8 bases align to TRBD2. There are 17 residues in the CDR3. Losses at the gene ends were 4 bases for V and 2 bases for J; bases not matched to a gene: 11. Germline CDR1 reads SGDLS; CDR2 reads YYNGEE. The DNA for the CDR3 is TGTGCCAGCAGCCCCGGCAGCGGGAGAGCCCCCTACAATGAGCAGTTCTTC. Its translation is CASSPGSGRAPYNEQFF.

The chain combines TRBV2 with TRBJ1-5; 9 nucleotides agree with TRBD1. The CDR3 loop spans 14 amino acids. J gave up 6 bases and V 9 bases, and 9 bases lay outside the gene matches. Germline lookup yields CDR1 SNHLY and CDR2 FYNNEI. This CDR3 is CASQPDRGSQPQHF. The CDR3 DNA reads TGTGCCAGTCAGCCGGACAGGGGATCTCAGCCCCAGCATTTT.

The chain recombines TRBV19 with TRBJ2-7; D might be TRBD1 (6 bases). There are 16 residues in the CDR3. Trimming removed 6 bases from V and 2 bases from J, with 20 bases in between. CDR1 and CDR2 from the germline V gene are LNHDA and SQIVND (reference sequence). The DNA for the CDR3 is TGTGCCAGTAGCTTCCTGGGGATACAGGGACCCTACGAGCAGTACTTC. It specifies CASSFLGIQGPYEQYF. Together with reference TRBV19 and TRBJ2-7, the CDR3 gives the full variable domain: DGGITQSPKYLFRKEGQNVTLSCEQNLNHDAMYWYRQDPGQGLRLIYYSQIVNDFQKGDIAEGYSVSREKKESFPLTVTSAQKNPTAFYLCASSFLGIQGPYEQYFGPGTRLTVT.

In its sample, this clone was seen once. The chain links TRBV6-5 to TRBJ2-7, with D maybe TRBD1 (6 bases). The CDR3 extends over 14 amino acids. Germline CDR1 reads MNHEY; CDR2 reads SVGAGI. V was trimmed by 5 bases and J by 2 bases, leaving 13 bases between them. CDR3 nucleotide sequence: TGTGCCAGCAGTAATACAGGGTCGGCCTACGAGCAGTACTTC. This translates into CASSNTGSAYEQYF.

V usage is TRBV19 and J usage is TRBJ1-5, with a possible D match to TRBD1 (6 bases). The CDR3 has 14 residues. CDR1 is LNHDA, CDR2 SQIVND, per germline (reference sequence). Trimming took off 4 bases at V and 4 bases at J, with 11 bases between the two ends. The CDR3 DNA reads TGTGCCAGTAGTAATCCCCAGGGGAATCAGCCCCAGCATTTT. Amino acid sequence: CASSNPQGNQPQHF. The full variable domain, with the rest looked up from reference TRBV19 and TRBJ1-5, is DGGITQSPKYLFRKEGQNVTLSCEQNLNHDAMYWYRQDPGQGLRLIYYSQIVNDFQKGDIAEGYSVSREKKESFPLTVTSAQKNPTAFYLCASSNPQGNQPQHFGDGTRLSIL.

J is TRBJ2-5 and V is TRBV7-7, with 9 bases aligning to TRBD1. Per the germline V gene, CDR1 is SSHAT and CDR2 is FNYEAQ (reference sequence). The CDR3 has 14 amino acids. V trimming: 3 bases; J trimming: 5 bases; junction bases outside the gene matches: 4. CDR3: CASSFRQGGETQYF. The CDR3 bases are TGTGCCAGCAGCTTCCGACAGGGGGGGGAGACCCAGTACTTC. Complete variable domain (other parts from reference TRBV7-7 and TRBJ2-5): GAGVSQSPRYKVTKRGQDVTLRCDPISSHATLYWYQQALGQGPEFLTYFNYEAQPDKSGLPSDRFSAERPEGSISTLTIQRTEQRDSAMYRCASSFRQGGETQYFGPGTRLLVL.

The sample holds a few counts of this clone. The rearrangement links TRBV27 to TRBJ2-7; 8 positions match TRBD2. Germline lookup yields CDR1 MNHEY and CDR2 SMNVEV (reference sequence). The CDR3 has 14 residues. Losses at the gene ends were 10 bases for V and 0 bases for J; bases not matched to a gene: 8. The CDR3 nucleotides are TGTGCCACCCACCGCGGGGGGAGCTCCTACGAGCAGTACTTC. Its translation: CATHRGGSSYEQYF.

A few counts support this clone. V usage is TRBV9 and J usage is TRBJ2-1; TRBD2 matches 10 bases. In germline, CDR1 is SGDLS, CDR2 YYNGEE. V lost 7 bases and J lost 13; bases outside the gene matches: 14. This CDR3 has 14 residues. CDR3 sequence reads: CASGGLAAPHLQFF. CDR3 in DNA: TGTGCCAGCGGAGGACTAGCGGCGCCCCACCTTCAGTTCTTC.

This clone came up a few times. V and J are TRBV27 and TRBJ1-5, with 7 bases that match TRBD1. Germline CDR1 reads MNHEY; CDR2 reads SMNVEV (reference sequence). Unmatched junction bases numbered 5, after V lost 2 bases and J lost 7 bases. There are 14 residues in the CDR3. Written as DNA, the CDR3 is TGTGCCAGCAGTTTAACCCACAGGGGCCAGCCCCAGCATTTT. Translation: CASSLTHRGQPQHF.

V usage is TRBV5-4 and J usage is TRBJ1-2; D not certain. Germline V CDR1 and CDR2: SGHNT, YYREEE (reference sequence). Trimming removed 1 base at V and 5 bases at J, with 12 bases between. The CDR3 covers 14 residues. The CDR3 coding sequence is TGTGCCAGCAGCTTGTCGACGGGATGGTATGGCTACACCTTC. It translates to CASSLSTGWYGYTF.

The V gene is TRBV18, the J gene TRBJ2-7, with 11 bases lining up with TRBD2. Germline loops: CDR1 KGHSH, CDR2 LQKENI. This CDR3 comprises 14 residues. V gave up 4 bases and J gave up 5 bases; unmatched junction bases: 4. CDR3 DNA sequence: TGTGCCAGCTCACTACTAGCGGGAGTCAACGAGCAGTACTTC. It specifies CASSLLAGVNEQYF.

As regards this clone: The junction shows a germline mismatch at one end, possibly a read error. The genes are TRBV7-7 and TRBJ2-5, with 9 bases identical to TRBD1. CDR3 length: 17 amino acids. CDR1 SSHAT and CDR2 FNYEAQ come from the germline V gene (reference sequence). The CDR3 sequence: CASSPGAPGQGWKTQYF. Here the CDR3 DNA reads TGTGCTAGCAGCCCCGGGGCCCCGGGACAGGGCTGGAAGACCCAGTACTTC. The full variable domain, completed using reference TRBV7-7 and TRBJ2-5, is GAGVSQSPRYKVTKRGQDVTLRCDPISSHATLYWYQQALGQGPEFLTYFNYEAQPDKSGLPSDRFSAERPEGSISTLTIQRTEQRDSAMYRCASSPGAPGQGWKTQYFGPGTRLLVL.

This chain uses TRBV7-9 with TRBJ1-2; no reliable D call. Trimming pared 4 bases from V and 7 bases from J, leaving 10 bases between. In germline, CDR1 is SEHNR, CDR2 FQNEAQ (reference sequence). The CDR3 sequence is 12 residues long. CDR3 amino acids: CASSSQTRGYTF. CDR3 DNA: TGTGCCAGCAGCTCACAGACGCGTGGCTACACCTTC. The full variable domain, completed using reference TRBV7-9 and TRBJ1-2, is DTGVSQNPRHKITKRGQNVTFRCDPISEHNRLYWYRQTLGQGPEFLTYFQNEAQLEKSRLLSDRFSAERPKGSFSTLEIQRTEQGDSAMYLCASSSQTRGYTFGSGTRLTVV.

The chain links TRBV5-8 to TRBJ2-7, with 9 bases lining up with TRBD1. Trimming took 6 bases from V and 7 from J; bases not matched to a gene: 14. Germline V gene lookup returns CDR1 SGHTS and CDR2 YDEGEE. This CDR3 region has 15 residues. The DNA for the CDR3 is TGTGCCAGCACGGGACAGGGTCTCTTTTGGGGGGAGCAGTACTTC. Translated: CASTGQGLFWGEQYF.

The chain combines TRBV13 with TRBJ1-1; 7 bases map to TRBD1. The CDR3 is made up of 17 amino acids. V dropped 3 bases and J dropped 0; count of bases not matched to a gene: 10. Per germline, CDR1 PRHDT and CDR2 FYEKMQ (reference sequence). The CDR3 region is CASSFGDREIMNTEAFF. The CDR3 nucleotides are TGTGCCAGCAGCTTTGGAGACAGGGAGATCATGAACACTGAAGCTTTCTTT. The full variable domain, its missing parts supplied by reference TRBV13 and TRBJ1-1, is AAGVIQSPRHLIKEKRETATLKCYPIPRHDTVYWYQQGPGQDPQFLISFYEKMQSDKGSIPDRFSAQQFSDYHSELNMSSLELGDSALYFCASSFGDREIMNTEAFFGQGTRLTVV.

The V call is TRBV15, the J call TRBJ1-3; D not certain. Germline lookup yields CDR1 LNHNV and CDR2 YYDKDF (reference sequence). The CDR3 has 16 amino acids. Trimming pared 0 bases from V and 0 bases from J, leaving 9 bases between. CDR3 bases: TGTGCCACCAGCAGAGATACGCAGGTCTCTGGAAACACCATATATTTT. Protein product: CATSRDTQVSGNTIYF.

The V call is TRBV21-1, the J call TRBJ2-7; the DNA was not used to check the table's D call, TRBD2. TRBV21-1 is shown as a pseudogene. The CDR3 is made up of 18 amino acids. The CDR3 region is CASSKGGLAGGPGYEQYF. CDR3 nucleotide sequence: TGTGCCAGCAGCAAAGGGGGGCTAGCGGGAGGCCCTGGCTACGAGCAGTACTTC.

The CDR3: CASSIGSIGSQHF. CDR3 bases: TGTGCCAGCAGCATAGGCTCAATCGGGTCCCAGCATTTT. The J gene is TRBJ1-5, the V gene TRBV7-2; D gene unclear. The CDR3 totals 13 residues. Germline-derived CDR1 and CDR2 are SGHTA and FQGNSA. The ends were cut back, 5 bases at V and 11 bases at J, with 16 bases in the middle.